Following are 2 T cell receptor beta chains from one sample sequenced in a study of blood T cell repertoires in COVID-19. Method: immunoSEQ multiplex PCR; TCRdb's copy keeps in-frame clones and lacks some. The sample includes more than 250,000 clones, around 88% of them seen just once. Sequenced material: PBMCs or T cells enriched from blood (not recorded which). These TCRs come from a woman between 40 and 50 years old who had recovered from COVID-19.

V usage is TRBV5-1 and J usage is TRBJ2-5; TRBD1 matches at 9 bases. J lost 5 bases, V lost 3 bases, and 5 bases had no gene match. Per germline, CDR1 SGHRS and CDR2 YFSETQ. The CDR3 has 14 amino acids. CDR3: CASSSLDRGETQYF. Here the CDR3 DNA reads TGCGCCAGCAGCTCCCTCGACAGGGGGGAGACCCAGTACTTC.

The chain combines TRBV2 with TRBJ2-5, with 7 nucleotides matching TRBD1. With 7 bases clipped from V and 4 bases from J, the junction kept 0 bases outside the gene matches. CDR1 SNHLY and CDR2 FYNNEI come from the germline V gene. This CDR3 has 11 residues. CDR3 loop: CASTGGETQYF. The CDR3 coding sequence is TGTGCCAGCACAGGGGGAGAGACCCAGTACTTC.